Each of the 26 T cell receptor beta chains below was sequenced from the same sample in a study of blood T cells in healthy people across ages (dated by TCRdb to the mid-2010s). Library preparation employed 5' RACE. Sequencer: Illumina HiSeq 2500. The second PCR ran for roughly 7 to 12 cycles and used a J-beta primer mix along with a sample-barcoded 5' primer. TCRdb took the public reads, trimmed them with fastp at Q25, ran MiXCR for clone calling and kept in-frame beta chains. Rows with a matching CDR3 protein are joined into one entry that keeps the most common DNA and genes. This sample comprises hundreds of thousands of distinct CDR3 sequences, roughly 21% of them detected only once. The ten largest clones capture under 4% of the sample. Sequenced: blood. The receptors were sampled from a man between 70 and 80 years old in good health.

This rearrangement joins TRBV6-2 or TRBV6-3 to TRBJ2-7, with 8 bases identical to TRBD1. The V gene end was trimmed by 0 bases and the J gene end by 3 bases; junction bases not matched to a gene: 7. The CDR3 contains 16 residues. The germline gives CDR1 MNHEY, CDR2 SVGEGT. The CDR3 protein is CASSYSKTGAFYEQYF. The CDR3 bases are TGTGCCAGCAGTTACTCAAAGACAGGGGCCTTCTACGAGCAGTACTTC.

Details on this clonotype: At one of its ends the junction is not consistent with the germline gene, which may arise from a read error. The chain uses TRBV5-8 and TRBJ2-3, with D perhaps matching TRBD2 (6 bases). Germline loops: CDR1 SGHTS, CDR2 YDEGEE. The length of the CDR3 is 16 residues. The CDR3 protein is CTSSLSVGGVGDTQYF. Written as DNA, the CDR3 is TGTACCAGCAGCTTGTCGGTCGGGGGAGTCGGAGATACGCAGTATTTT.

J is TRBJ2-5 and V is TRBV7-8, with 16 bases fitting TRBD2. TRBJ2-7 matches the DNA end more closely, so the J call is doubtful. The CDR3 contains 18 residues. Germline CDR1 and CDR2: SGHVS and FQNEAQ. The CDR3 is CASSVRTGTSGRVYEQYF. Written as DNA, the CDR3 is TGTGCCAGCAGCGTAAGAACCGGGACTAGCGGGAGGGTCTACGAGCAGTACTTC.

V gene TRBV20-1 combines with J gene TRBJ2-5; D not resolved. The CDR3 sequence is 15 residues long. V dropped 0 bases and J dropped 2 bases, with 13 bases sitting between them. Germline-derived CDR1 and CDR2 are DFQATT and SNEGSKA (reference sequence). CDR3 region: CSARELRARQETQYF. The CDR3 region has the DNA TGCAGTGCTAGAGAACTTCGGGCTCGACAAGAGACCCAGTACTTC.

This clonotype was seen only a few times. V and J are TRBV7-3 and TRBJ2-3; 8 bases fit TRBD1. This CDR3 is built from 15 residues. CDR1 and CDR2 from the germline V gene are SGHTA and FQGTGA. J lost 4 bases, V lost 5 bases, and 8 bases had no gene match. The CDR3 DNA follows: TGTGCCAGCAGCCCCGGACAGGGTCGGTCAGATACGCAGTATTTT. Amino acid sequence: CASSPGQGRSDTQYF.

The gene calls are TRBV6-1 and TRBJ2-7, with D perhaps TRBD1 or TRBD2 (5 bases each). This CDR3 contains 12 residues. The germline gives CDR1 MNHNS, CDR2 SASEGT. Trimming stripped 8 bases from V and 6 bases from J, with 14 bases between. CDR3 in amino acids: CASEAGRGEQYF. As DNA, the CDR3 is TGTGCCAGCGAGGCAGGGAGAGGCGAGCAGTACTTC.

This clonotype showed up just a few times. The rearrangement uses TRBV10-3 and TRBJ2-3, with TRBD1 matching over 8 bases. CDR3 size: 16 residues. Germline CDR1 reads ENHRY; CDR2 reads SYGVKD. Unmatched junction bases numbered 6, after V lost 0 bases and J lost 4 bases. As DNA, the CDR3 is TGTGCCATCAGTGAGTCGAACAGGGGGTCGGCAGATACGCAGTATTTT. As protein: CAISESNRGSADTQYF.

This rearrangement joins TRBV5-1 to TRBJ2-7; TRBD2 matches 11 bases. The CDR3 totals 15 residues. Germline lookup yields CDR1 SGHRS and CDR2 YFSETQ. The trim removed 0 bases at V and 6 bases at J, leaving 5 bases unmatched. In DNA, the CDR3 is TGCGCCAGCAGCTTGGCCGTGCTAGCGGGAGGCGAGCAGTACTTC. It yields the protein CASSLAVLAGGEQYF. Together with reference TRBV5-1 and TRBJ2-7, the CDR3 gives the full variable domain: KAGVTQTPRYLIKTRGQQVTLSCSPISGHRSVSWYQQTPGQGLQFLFEYFSETQRNKGNFPGRFSGRQFSNSRSEMNVSTLELGDSALYLCASSLAVLAGGEQYFGPGTRLTVT.

This clonotype was observed at least ten times. This chain uses TRBV29-1 with TRBJ2-2; D gene unclear. The CDR3 spans 11 residues. The V gene's germline CDR1 is SQVTM and CDR2 ANQGSEA. Deletions cut 7 bases from V and 3 bases from J, with 6 bases between. The CDR3 bases are TGCAGCGCCCTTTACACCGGGGAGCTGTTTTTT. This codes for CSALYTGELFF.

The gene calls are TRBV7-8 and TRBJ2-3; TRBD2 is a possible D gene (6 bases). The CDR3 covers 16 residues. V shed 2 bases and J shed 2 bases, with 14 bases lying between them. The germline V gene encodes CDR1 SGHVS and CDR2 FQNEAQ. The CDR3 bases are TGTGCCAGCAGCTTACAGGGACTTGGGCTCACAGATACGCAGTATTTT. Amino acids: CASSLQGLGLTDTQYF.

There are a few counts of this clonotype. V gene TRBV15 combines with J gene TRBJ1-5; the D is unclear. V was clipped by 8 bases and J by 0 bases, with 8 bases between them. The CDR3 spans 13 residues. The germline V gene has CDR1 LNHNV and CDR2 YYDKDF (reference sequence). In DNA, the CDR3 is TGTGCCACCGGGGAGAGTAGCAATCAGCCCCAGCATTTT. Its translation is CATGESSNQPQHF. The variable domain in full, with the rest retrieved from reference TRBV15 and TRBJ1-5, is DAMVIQNPRYQVTQFGKPVTLSCSQTLNHNVMYWYQQKSSQAPKLLFHYYDKDFNNEADTPDNFQSRRPNTSFCFLDIRSPGLGDTAMYLCATGESSNQPQHFGDGTRLSIL.

This clonotype showed up just a few times. The V and J genes are TRBV28 and TRBJ2-7; no reliable D call. The V end lost 5 bases, the J end lost 0 bases, and 17 bases lay between the germline ends. CDR3 length equals 16 residues. Germline CDR1 MDHEN, CDR2 SYDVKM. The chain's CDR3 is CASSPLSAGGSYEQYF. The DNA of the CDR3 is TGTGCCAGCAGTCCTCTTTCCGCTGGCGGCTCCTACGAGCAGTACTTC.

The chain combines TRBV6-1 with TRBJ1-2; possible D gene TRBD1, 5 bases. V lost 6 bases to trimming and J lost 4 bases, with 18 bases between them. The germline gives CDR1 MNHNS, CDR2 SASEGT. This CDR3 region has 15 residues. The CDR3 nucleotides read TGTGCCAGCAGATGGGACTCTAGTTCAAGCTATGGCTACACCTTC. This codes for CASRWDSSSSYGYTF.

This clonotype was seen a handful of times. V is TRBV4-1 and J is TRBJ2-2; 9 bases agree with TRBD1. Germline assignment: CDR1 MGHRA and CDR2 YSYEKL. CDR3 length equals 14 residues. The V gene end was trimmed by 10 bases and the J gene end by 3 bases; junction bases not matched to a gene: 6. The CDR3 region has the DNA TGCGCCATCAGAGGACAGGGGTACACCGGGGAGCTGTTTTTT. Protein sequence: CAIRGQGYTGELFF.

This clonotype has ten or more counts. The V and J genes are TRBV6-1 and TRBJ1-4; the D is unclear. Trimming left V 2 bases short and J 0 bases short, with 10 bases between. This CDR3 comprises 16 residues. CDR1 and CDR2 (germline): MNHNS, SASEGT. Here the CDR3 reads CASSEWEGSTNEKLFF. The CDR3 DNA sequence: TGTGCCAGCAGTGAATGGGAGGGTTCAACTAATGAAAAACTGTTTTTT.

The table lists this clonotype with a few counts. The chain links TRBV20-1 to TRBJ1-1, with D hard to call. The germline V and J ends were trimmed by 1 base and 1 base, with 10 bases remaining between them. This CDR3 region has 14 residues. The germline CDR1 and CDR2 sequences are DFQATT and SNEGSKA (reference sequence). The DNA of the CDR3 is TGCAGTGCTAGAGCGTGGCAGGAGAACACTGAAGCTTTCTTT. It is translated as CSARAWQENTEAFF.

This clonotype has just a few counts. One junction end disagrees with the germline gene, perhaps due to a read error. This chain connects TRBV6-2 or TRBV6-3 to TRBJ2-5, with a tentative D call TRBD2 (5 bases). CDR1 and CDR2 from the germline V gene are MNHEY and SVGEGT. The CDR3 runs 17 residues. The CDR3 sequence is CAGSYSLDGVALRQQYF. CDR3 DNA: TGTGCCGGCAGTTACTCATTGGACGGGGTTGCTCTAAGGCAGCAGTACTTC.

The chain has TRBV28 and TRBJ2-5, with TRBD1 matching over 8 bases. The end of the DNA fits TRBJ2-1 better, so the J call may be wrong. This CDR3 comprises 16 residues. In germline, CDR1 is MDHEN, CDR2 SYDVKM. DNA of the CDR3: TGTGCCAGCACCCGTGCCGGGACAGGTGGTTTCTATGAGCAGTTCTTC. As protein: CASTRAGTGGFYEQFF.

The gene calls are TRBV6-1 and TRBJ1-4; D is uncertain. The germline V gene encodes CDR1 MNHNS and CDR2 SASEGT. The CDR3 has 14 residues. The ends were cut back, 2 bases at V and 4 bases at J, with 8 bases in the middle. The CDR3 coding sequence is TGTGCCAGCAGTGAATGGTCTGGTAATGAAAAACTGTTTTTT. The encoded protein is CASSEWSGNEKLFF.

This chain joins TRBV3-1 and TRBJ2-5; D perhaps matches TRBD2 (6 bases). The J call could be wrong; TRBJ2-7 is a better fit for the DNA end. Germline assignment: CDR1 LGHDT and CDR2 YNNKEL (reference sequence). This CDR3 region has 14 residues. Here the CDR3 DNA reads TGTGCCAGCAGCCCGGGACTTCCTTCCACCGAGCAGTACTTC. It yields the protein CASSPGLPSTEQYF.

This chain connects TRBV20-1 to TRBJ1-4, with a tentative D call TRBD1 (5 bases). The CDR3 runs 12 residues. Germline V gene data show CDR1 as DFQATT and CDR2 as SNEGSKA (reference sequence). Trimming removed 6 bases at V and 7 bases at J, with 12 bases between. The CDR3 region is CSAQADSEKLFF. In DNA form, the CDR3 reads TGCAGTGCCCAAGCCGACAGTGAAAAACTGTTTTTT.

The chain carries TRBV24-1 and TRBJ2-1; the match to TRBD1 covers 9 bases. The CDR3 sequence is 16 residues long. The germline V gene encodes CDR1 KGHDR and CDR2 SFDVKD. Trimming removed 4 bases from V and 2 bases from J; junction bases left unmatched: 5. The chain's CDR3 is CATSEGTGKAYNEQFF. The CDR3 coding sequence is TGTGCCACCAGTGAAGGGACAGGGAAAGCCTACAATGAGCAGTTCTTC.

This clonotype came up a few times. CDR3 residues: CASSNRTSGTDTQYF. The CDR3 DNA sequence: TGTGCCAGCAGCAACCGGACTAGCGGGACAGATACGCAGTATTTT. The chain recombines TRBV7-2 with TRBJ2-3; 11 bases match TRBD2. The ends lost 5 bases at V and 3 bases at J; junction bases unmatched: 4. In germline, CDR1 is SGHTA, CDR2 FQGNSA. This CDR3 contains 15 residues.

In this sample, this clonotype turned up a few times. The CDR3: CSARDSGVGETQYF. The CDR3 region has the DNA TGCAGTGCTAGAGATTCGGGAGTGGGTGAGACCCAGTACTTC. This chain links TRBV20-1 with TRBJ2-5; weak D call: TRBD2 (6 bases). Trimming took off 0 bases at V and 5 bases at J, with 13 bases between the two ends. Per germline, CDR1 DFQATT and CDR2 SNEGSKA (reference sequence). CDR3 length: 14 amino acids.

This clonotype was seen only a few times. The chain is built from TRBV12-3 or TRBV12-4 and TRBJ2-7, with no clear D. V was cut by 3 bases and J by 0 bases, with 9 bases left in between. The CDR3 loop spans 14 amino acids. The CDR3 protein is CASSFGSYSYEQYF. The CDR3 region has the DNA TGTGCCAGCAGTTTTGGCAGCTACTCCTACGAGCAGTACTTC.

This clonotype has only a few counts. This sequence joins TRBV25-1 and TRBJ2-7; D possibly corresponds to TRBD2 (5 bases). The length of the CDR3 is 12 residues. CDR1 is MGHDK, CDR2 SYGVNS, per germline. With 5 bases removed from V and 7 bases from J, the gap between germline ends came to 12 bases. For the CDR3, the DNA is TGTGCCAGCAGTACGGGATCAAGGGAGCAGTACTTC. It translates to CASSTGSREQYF.